Presented here are 32 T cell receptor beta chains from one specimen sequenced in a study of T-cell memory formation after mild COVID-19. TCRdb re-called the 5' RACE reads with MiXCR, one entry per CDR3 protein. Altogether around 120,000 distinct CDR3 sequences are present, 16% being singletons, with the ten largest covering around 13%. Specimen: PBMCs or a T cell subset sorted from them (not recorded which). Receptors were obtained from an adult woman who had mild COVID-19 (a few samples of this study predate the infection). Cell type and time point are not known.

This clonotype was detected only a few times. The chain combines TRBV24-1 with TRBJ1-5; D gene ambiguous. Deletions cut 7 bases from V and 12 bases from J, with 6 bases between. The CDR3 contains 9 residues. Germline V gene lookup returns CDR1 KGHDR and CDR2 SFDVKD. The CDR3 loop reads CATRLSQHF. The CDR3 DNA reads as TGTGCCACCAGATTAAGCCAGCATTTT.

This clonotype showed up many times. As DNA, the CDR3 is TGCGCCAGCAGCTTGGTGGAGGACTGGGAGACCCAGTACTTC. It yields the protein CASSLVEDWETQYF. The chain has TRBV5-1 and TRBJ2-5, with D perhaps TRBD2 (5 bases). This CDR3 contains 14 residues. Between the trimmed V and J ends, which lost 0 bases and 5 bases, there was a span of 11 bases. Germline CDR1 and CDR2: SGHRS and YFSETQ.

The V call is TRBV3-1, the J call TRBJ1-2, with D tentatively TRBD1 (6 bases). V was pared by 1 base and J by 0 bases, with 9 bases between. This CDR3 region has 15 residues. Germline V gene lookup returns CDR1 LGHDT and CDR2 YNNKEL (reference sequence). CDR3 in DNA: TGTGCCAGCAGCCAAGGACAGGTCCCTAACTATGGCTACACCTTC. Residues: CASSQGQVPNYGYTF.

The chain couples TRBV11-3 to TRBJ2-7; D gene ambiguous. The CDR3 covers 13 residues. Germline-derived CDR1 and CDR2 are SGHNT and YENEEA. V lost 6 bases and J lost 2, with 11 bases in between. The CDR3 nucleotides read TGTGCCAGCAGTTTGAGGAGAACCTACGAGCAGTACTTC. This gives the protein CASSLRRTYEQYF.

The rearrangement uses TRBV5-8 and TRBJ1-4; D uncertain. From germline, CDR1 is SGHTS and CDR2 YDEGEE. V lost 0 bases, J lost 9 bases, and 9 bases lay in between. This CDR3 contains 13 residues. The CDR3 region is CASSLGGVQKLFF. As DNA, the CDR3 is TGTGCCAGCAGCTTGGGGGGTGTCCAAAAACTGTTTTTT.

The chain joins TRBV27 to TRBJ1-2, with unresolved D. CDR3 length equals 14 residues. The germline V and J ends were trimmed by 3 bases and 7 bases, with 15 bases remaining between them. The germline gives CDR1 MNHEY, CDR2 SMNVEV (reference sequence). Here the CDR3 DNA reads TGTGCCAGCAGTTTGGTAAAGCAGGCGCGTGGCTACACCTTC. Translation gives CASSLVKQARGYTF.

The chain combines TRBV6-5 with TRBJ1-2; D is undetermined. Germline assignment: CDR1 MNHEY and CDR2 SVGAGI. Trimming cost V 2 bases and J 0 bases, with 4 bases left between them. The CDR3 has 13 residues. CDR3 DNA sequence: TGTGCCAGCAGTTACCAGACTAACTATGGCTACACCTTC. Its protein product is CASSYQTNYGYTF.

The V gene is TRBV20-1, the J gene TRBJ2-7; the D is unclear. The CDR3 loop spans 11 amino acids. Looked up from germline, CDR1 is DFQATT and CDR2 is SNEGSKA (reference sequence). V was pared by 3 bases and J by 3 bases, with 6 bases between. CDR3 loop: CSASKGYEQYF. Written as DNA, the CDR3 is TGCAGTGCTAGCAAGGGCTACGAGCAGTACTTC.

This clonotype turned up a few times. The chain carries TRBV4-3 and TRBJ1-3; D is uncertain. The V end was cut by 4 bases, the J end by 0 bases, with 13 bases between. The length of the CDR3 is 16 residues. CDR1 and CDR2 (germline): LGHNA, YSLEER. CDR3 DNA: TGCGCCAGCAGCCCCCGCGTGGGAGACTCTGGAAACACCATATATTTT. It yields the protein CASSPRVGDSGNTIYF.

This chain uses TRBV12-3 or TRBV12-4 with TRBJ2-1, with 7 bases aligning to TRBD1. The trim removed 5 bases at V and 1 base at J, leaving 11 bases unmatched. The CDR3 extends over 17 amino acids. In DNA form, the CDR3 reads TGTGCCAGCAGTGGCCTACGGGGACAGCGTTCCTACAATGAGCAGTTCTTC. It codes for CASSGLRGQRSYNEQFF.

About this clonotype: The junction differs from germline at one of its ends, possibly a read error. V is TRBV7-7 and J is TRBJ1-3; D is ambiguous. Germline assignment: CDR1 SSHAT and CDR2 FNYEAQ (reference sequence). This CDR3 is 13 amino acids long. The CDR3 nucleotides are TGTGCTAGCAGCTTAGGTTCTGGAAACACCATATATTTT. It translates to CASSLGSGNTIYF.

A few counts support this clonotype. The rearrangement joins TRBV4-1 to TRBJ2-5, with 7 bases matching TRBD2. Trimming removed 0 bases from V and 5 bases from J; junction bases left unmatched: 6. This CDR3 is built from 15 residues. Germline V CDR1 and CDR2: MGHRA, YSYEKL. Written as DNA, the CDR3 is TGCGCCAGCAGCCAAGATTTGGCGGGAGTGGAGACCCAGTACTTC. Translated: CASSQDLAGVETQYF.

This clonotype was counted only a few times. The chain carries TRBV6-5 and TRBJ1-2, with 7 bases that match TRBD1. The V gene end was trimmed by 7 bases and the J gene end by 8 bases; junction bases not matched to a gene: 7. The CDR3 length is 12 residues. Per the germline V gene, CDR1 is MNHEY and CDR2 is SVGAGI. CDR3: CASMRQGGGYTF. The CDR3 DNA is TGTGCCAGCATGCGACAGGGCGGGGGCTACACCTTC.

The rearrangement uses TRBV10-3 and TRBJ2-7; the match to TRBD1 covers 7 bases. V gave up 6 bases and J gave up 0 bases; unmatched junction bases: 5. Germline lookup yields CDR1 ENHRY and CDR2 SYGVKD. The CDR3 is 14 residues long. CDR3 in amino acids: CAIRGQSNSYEQYF. The CDR3 coding sequence is TGTGCCATCAGGGGACAGTCAAACTCCTACGAGCAGTACTTC.

The chain employs TRBV4-1 and TRBJ2-7, with a tentative D call TRBD1 (6 bases). The CDR3 runs 12 residues. V lost 3 bases, J lost 3 bases, and 6 bases lay in between. Germline CDR1 and CDR2: MGHRA and YSYEKL. CDR3 sequence reads: CASSQTGYEQYF. The CDR3 DNA follows: TGCGCCAGCAGCCAGACAGGCTACGAGCAGTACTTC.

This clonotype was found a few times. Here the CDR3 reads CAWKKRTGDFGGYTF. The CDR3, as DNA: TGTGCCTGGAAAAAACGGACAGGGGACTTTGGTGGCTACACCTTC. The rearrangement joins TRBV30 to TRBJ1-2, with 9 positions matching TRBD1. Per the germline V gene, CDR1 is GTSNPN and CDR2 is SVGIG (reference sequence). V shed 4 bases, J shed 7 bases, and the junction held 13 bases outside the gene matches. The CDR3 is made up of 15 amino acids. The complete variable domain, with remaining parts taken from reference TRBV30 and TRBJ1-2, reads SQTIHQWPATLVQPVGSPLSLECTVEGTSNPNLYWYRQAAGRGLQLLFYSVGIGQISSEVPQNLSASRPQDRQFILSSKKLLLSDSGFYLCAWKKRTGDFGGYTFGSGTRLTVV.

This chain joins TRBV12-3 or TRBV12-4 and TRBJ2-2; D not resolved. Trimming left V 4 bases short and J 7 bases short, with 10 bases between. The CDR3 totals 13 residues. CDR3 amino acids: CASSWAANGELFF. CDR3 nucleotides: TGTGCCAGCAGTTGGGCGGCGAACGGGGAGCTGTTTTTT.

This clonotype was seen more than once but under ten times. A read error may account for a junction end that differs from germline. The V and J genes are TRBV10-3 and TRBJ1-2; tentatively, D is TRBD1 (6 bases). Per germline, CDR1 ENHRY and CDR2 SYGVKD. This CDR3 has 14 amino acids. CDR3 protein: CAIGGDRGHYGYTF. The CDR3 region has the DNA TGTGCCATCGGCGGGGATCGGGGGCACTATGGCTACACATTC.

This clonotype was seen more than once but under ten times. The gene calls are TRBV18 and TRBJ1-2; the D is unclear. Trimming cost V 3 bases and J 0 bases, with 14 bases left between them. CDR1 is KGHSH and CDR2 is LQKENI in the germline V gene. The CDR3 consists of 16 residues. The CDR3 sequence: CASSPSLQPTNYGYTF. The CDR3 DNA sequence: TGTGCCAGCTCACCGAGTTTGCAGCCAACTAACTATGGCTACACCTTC.

This clonotype was detected only a few times. The rearrangement links TRBV27 to TRBJ2-1, with 10 positions matching TRBD2. V gave up 3 bases and J gave up 7 bases; unmatched junction bases: 6. This CDR3 comprises 15 residues. The germline V gene has CDR1 MNHEY and CDR2 SMNVEV (reference sequence). CDR3 sequence (DNA): TGTGCCAGCAGTTTCGGAGCGGGAGGGCTTAATGAGCAGTTCTTC. This sequence encodes CASSFGAGGLNEQFF.

V is TRBV3-1 and J is TRBJ2-5, with 8 bases aligning to TRBD1. The CDR3 covers 14 residues. Trimming cost V 4 bases and J 2 bases; bases outside gene matches: 3. Germline V gene lookup returns CDR1 LGHDT and CDR2 YNNKEL (reference sequence). The CDR3 nucleotides read TGTGCCAGCAGCCCGGACAGGGAACAAGAGACCCAGTACTTC. It yields the protein CASSPDREQETQYF.

In its sample, this clonotype was seen a few times. The CDR3 bases are TGCGCCAGCAGCCAAGGAGGGGTTCAGCCCCAGCATTTT. It yields the protein CASSQGGVQPQHF. V gene TRBV4-1 combines with J gene TRBJ1-5; a weak D match, TRBD1 (5 bases). CDR3 length: 13 amino acids. Trimming removed 1 base at V and 6 bases at J, with 7 bases between. Germline V gives CDR1 MGHRA, CDR2 YSYEKL.

This clonotype was observed many times. V gene TRBV7-8 combines with J gene TRBJ2-1, with TRBD1 matching over 10 bases. This CDR3 is built from 15 residues. The V and J ends lost 5 bases and 7 bases, in that order; junction bases with no gene match: 8. CDR1 and CDR2 (germline): SGHVS, FQNEAQ. CDR3: CASSLDRGRNNEQFF. CDR3 DNA sequence: TGTGCCAGCAGCCTCGACAGGGGGCGTAATAATGAGCAGTTCTTC.

The rearrangement uses TRBV5-5 and TRBJ1-5, with D tentatively TRBD1 (6 bases). CDR3 length: 15 residues. In germline, CDR1 is SGHKS, CDR2 YYEKEE (reference sequence). Trimming took off 1 base at V and 5 bases at J, with 13 bases between the two ends. CDR3 sequence reads: CASSLQRGPYQPQHF. The CDR3 DNA follows: TGTGCCAGCAGCTTGCAGCGGGGGCCGTATCAGCCCCAGCATTTT.

This chain links TRBV27 with TRBJ2-7; TRBD1 agrees at 7 bases. V shed 6 bases, J shed 4 bases, and the junction held 9 bases outside the gene matches. The length of the CDR3 is 14 residues. Germline CDR1 MNHEY, CDR2 SMNVEV (reference sequence). The CDR3 here is CASSPPGTDYEQYF. The CDR3, as DNA: TGTGCCAGCAGCCCTCCCGGGACAGATTACGAGCAGTACTTC.

This clonotype was counted a few times. The chain couples TRBV7-2 to TRBJ2-1; 11 nucleotides align to TRBD2. Germline V gene lookup returns CDR1 SGHTA and CDR2 FQGNSA. V trimming: 0 bases; J trimming: 6 bases; junction bases outside the gene matches: 4. CDR3 length: 16 residues. The CDR3 sequence is CASSLAPTSGANEQFF. The CDR3, as DNA: TGTGCCAGCAGCTTAGCGCCGACTAGCGGGGCCAATGAGCAGTTCTTC.

V and J are TRBV5-6 and TRBJ2-1, with no clear D. CDR1 SGHDT and CDR2 YYEEEE come from the germline V gene. CDR3 length: 11 residues. The V and J ends lost 7 bases and 7 bases respectively, with 9 bases between them. The CDR3 DNA follows: TGTGCCAGCCTCTCTGGGAATGAGCAGTTCTTC. Translation: CASLSGNEQFF.

The chain uses TRBV5-1 and TRBJ2-5, with a tentative D call TRBD2 (5 bases). Trimming shortened V by 0 bases and J by 5 bases, and 14 bases separated the two germline ends. Germline loops: CDR1 SGHRS, CDR2 YFSETQ. This CDR3 comprises 15 residues. The CDR3 DNA reads as TGCGCCAGCAGCTTGGAAGGACCGGGGTGGGAGACCCAGTACTTC. Encoded protein: CASSLEGPGWETQYF.

This clonotype was counted a few times. This chain uses TRBV19 with TRBJ2-3; no reliable D call. CDR3 length: 14 residues. V was shortened by 3 bases and J by 0 bases, with 7 bases between the two germline ends. The germline V gene encodes CDR1 LNHDA and CDR2 SQIVND (reference sequence). The CDR3 loop reads CASSMGTSTDTQYF. In DNA, the CDR3 is TGTGCCAGTAGTATGGGCACTAGCACAGATACGCAGTATTTT.

This clonotype was seen only a few times. The chain couples TRBV12-3 or TRBV12-4 to TRBJ2-7; perhaps TRBD1 as D (7 bases). V dropped 1 base and J dropped 2 bases, with 15 bases sitting between them. The CDR3 runs 16 residues. This CDR3 is CASSLGRGTAAYEQYF. In DNA, the CDR3 is TGTGCCAGCAGTTTAGGCCGGGGGACAGCTGCCTACGAGCAGTACTTC.

V usage is TRBV10-3 and J usage is TRBJ2-7, with a weak D call TRBD1 (5 bases). CDR1 is ENHRY and CDR2 is SYGVKD in the germline V gene. This CDR3 spans 14 amino acids. V dropped 4 bases and J dropped 2 bases, with 12 bases sitting between them. The DNA of the CDR3 is TGTGCCATCAGTGTACAGGAGTCAACCTACGAGCAGTACTTC. Residues: CAISVQESTYEQYF.

V and J are TRBV18 and TRBJ1-1; a possible D gene is TRBD1 (6 bases). Trimming shortened V by 5 bases and J by 1 base, and 17 bases separated the two germline ends. Per the germline V gene, CDR1 is KGHSH and CDR2 is LQKENI. CDR3 length: 16 amino acids. The CDR3 sequence: CASSSGTPWGNTEAFF. CDR3 nucleotides: TGTGCCAGCTCATCCGGGACACCCTGGGGGAACACTGAAGCTTTCTTT.